Below are 17 T cell receptor beta chains sequenced from a single sample in a study of blood T cell repertoires in COVID-19. Only in-frame clones appear in the TCRdb table, and some are missing; sequencing was by immunoSEQ multiplex PCR. Among over 250,000 clones, about 88% were seen once, and the ten largest hold under 15%. Material for sequencing was peripheral blood. The receptors were sampled from a woman aged 60 to 75 with acute or convalescent COVID-19.

This clone was found once. The chain carries TRBV28 and TRBJ2-7, with D perhaps TRBD2 (5 bases). Germline V gene data show CDR1 as MDHEN and CDR2 as SYDVKM. The CDR3 has 14 residues. Deletions cut 8 bases from V and 1 base from J, with 15 bases between. Here the CDR3 DNA reads TGTGCCAGCTACTCCGAGGGTTGGTCCTACGAGCAGTACTTC. It codes for CASYSEGWSYEQYF.

The V and J genes are TRBV4-1 and TRBJ2-2, with D perhaps matching TRBD2 (5 bases). The germline V gene encodes CDR1 MGHRA and CDR2 YSYEKL. Deletions cut 1 base from V and 3 bases from J, with 21 bases between. The CDR3 spans 19 residues. CDR3 amino acids: CASSQVWASPRRDTGELFF. The DNA for the CDR3 is TGCGCCAGCAGCCAAGTTTGGGCTAGCCCACGGCGGGACACCGGGGAGCTGTTTTTT.

This clone was counted once. The chain recombines TRBV9 with TRBJ2-7; TRBD2 is a possible D gene (5 bases). V lost 3 bases to trimming and J lost 6 bases, with 10 bases between them. This CDR3 contains 12 residues. Germline V CDR1 and CDR2: SGDLS, YYNGEE. Here the CDR3 reads CASSAGLGEQYF. DNA of the CDR3: TGTGCCAGCAGCGCCGGACTGGGCGAGCAGTACTTC.

The gene calls are TRBV11-3 and TRBJ2-1, with TRBD1 matching 9 bases. Trimming removed 1 base from V and 4 bases from J; junction bases left unmatched: 5. The germline V gene encodes CDR1 SGHNT and CDR2 YENEEA. CDR3 length equals 16 residues. This CDR3 reads CASSLGTGDGYNEQFF. The CDR3 nucleotides are TGTGCCAGCAGCTTAGGGACAGGGGACGGGTACAATGAGCAGTTCTTC.

This sequence joins TRBV7-8 and TRBJ2-1; TRBD2 matches 9 bases. From germline, CDR1 is SGHVS and CDR2 FQNEAQ. Losses at the gene ends were 5 bases for V and 3 bases for J; bases not matched to a gene: 32. The CDR3 is 24 amino acids. The CDR3 DNA sequence: TGTGCCAGCAGCCCATTCACTCCACGTTACGACCCTTTAGCGGGGGAATGGGACTACAATGAGCAGTTCTTC. This translates into CASSPFTPRYDPLAGEWDYNEQFF.

This chain links TRBV29-1 with TRBJ2-7; D is possibly TRBD1 (6 bases). This CDR3 spans 15 amino acids. CDR1 is SQVTM, CDR2 ANQGSEA, per germline. Trimming left V 2 bases short and J 3 bases short, with 17 bases between. CDR3 DNA: TGCAGCGTTGAACGTAGGACAGCCCTATACTACGAGCAGTACTTC. It yields the protein CSVERRTALYYEQYF.

This chain links TRBV28 with TRBJ2-6; D is perhaps TRBD1 (6 bases). Germline CDR1 MDHEN, CDR2 SYDVKM. The CDR3 extends over 15 amino acids. Trimming shortened V by 2 bases and J by 1 base, and 6 bases separated the two germline ends. Here the CDR3 reads CASSLGQSGANVLTF. The CDR3 DNA reads as TGTGCCAGCAGTTTAGGACAGTCTGGGGCCAACGTCCTGACTTTC.

This clone was recorded only once. The chain uses TRBV5-4 and TRBJ2-3; 7 bases fit TRBD2. V lost 4 bases to trimming and J lost 4 bases; unmatched junction nucleotides: 12. The CDR3 is 16 amino acids. Germline lookup yields CDR1 SGHNT and CDR2 YYREEE (reference sequence). The CDR3 coding sequence is TGTGCCAGCAGCGGGCGGGGCAGGGAGGGCCCAGATACGCAGTATTTT. Translating it yields CASSGRGREGPDTQYF. The variable domain in full, with the rest retrieved from reference TRBV5-4 and TRBJ2-3, is ETGVTQSPTHLIKTRGQQVTLRCSSQSGHNTVSWYQQALGQGPQFIFQYYREEENGRGNFPPRFSGLQFPNYSSELNVNALELDDSALYLCASSGRGREGPDTQYFGPGTRLTVL.

The chain carries TRBV5-1 and TRBJ1-6, with a possible D match to TRBD1 (5 bases). Trimming shortened V by 4 bases and J by 8 bases, and 25 bases separated the two germline ends. This CDR3 is 18 amino acids long. CDR1 and CDR2 from the germline V gene are SGHRS and YFSETQ. This CDR3 is CASSLTIAIQGFDSPLHF. The CDR3 coding sequence is TGCGCCAGCAGCCTGACGATCGCAATTCAGGGTTTTGATTCACCCCTCCACTTT.

The chain couples TRBV27 to TRBJ2-1; D possibly corresponds to TRBD2 (6 bases). The length of the CDR3 is 14 residues. Trimming took off 8 bases at V and 4 bases at J, with 15 bases between the two ends. CDR1 and CDR2 from the germline V gene are MNHEY and SMNVEV (reference sequence). CDR3 sequence reads: CASLSRDEYNEQFF. DNA for the CDR3: TGTGCCAGCCTTTCGCGGGACGAGTACAATGAGCAGTTCTTC.

J is TRBJ1-1 and V is TRBV5-6, with 9 bases that match TRBD1. Germline values: CDR1 SGHDT, CDR2 YYEEEE. This CDR3 contains 16 residues. J lost 1 base, V lost 2 bases, and 6 bases had no gene match. The CDR3 protein is CASSFGDRVANTEAFF. In DNA, the CDR3 is TGTGCCAGCAGCTTCGGGGACAGGGTGGCGAACACTGAAGCTTTCTTT.

V usage is TRBV5-1 and J usage is TRBJ1-6; 8 positions match TRBD1. CDR1 SGHRS and CDR2 YFSETQ come from the germline V gene. V was clipped by 3 bases and J by 9 bases; unmatched bases: 8. The CDR3 covers 15 residues. CDR3 amino acids: CASSSGQGWSSPLHF. The DNA of the CDR3 is TGCGCCAGCAGCTCAGGACAGGGTTGGAGTTCACCCCTCCACTTT.

The chain has TRBV6-5 and TRBJ1-1, with D possibly matching TRBD1 (6 bases). This CDR3 region has 14 residues. V was cut by 4 bases and J by 2 bases, with 11 bases left in between. The germline V gene has CDR1 MNHEY and CDR2 SVGAGI. This chain's CDR3 is CASSSTGTNTEAFF. In DNA, the CDR3 is TGTGCCAGCAGTTCTACAGGGACCAACACTGAAGCTTTCTTT.

This chain connects TRBV15 to TRBJ1-3, with 9 bases that match TRBD1. There are 17 residues in the CDR3. The ends lost 1 base at V and 2 bases at J; junction bases unmatched: 6. Germline assignment: CDR1 LNHNV and CDR2 YYDKDF (reference sequence). This CDR3 is CATSRVWTGAPGNTIYF. The CDR3 region has the DNA TGTGCCACCAGCAGAGTGTGGACAGGGGCCCCTGGAAACACCATATATTTT. The full variable domain, rest sourced from reference TRBV15 and TRBJ1-3, is DAMVIQNPRYQVTQFGKPVTLSCSQTLNHNVMYWYQQKSSQAPKLLFHYYDKDFNNEADTPDNFQSRRPNTSFCFLDIRSPGLGDTAMYLCATSRVWTGAPGNTIYFGEGSWLTVV.

The rearrangement joins TRBV7-6 to TRBJ2-1; TRBD1 agrees at 7 bases. J lost 0 bases, V lost 5 bases, and 4 bases had no gene match. Per the germline V gene, CDR1 is SGHVS and CDR2 is FNYEAQ. This CDR3 contains 15 residues. CDR3 protein: CASSAGTASYNEQFF. Written as DNA, the CDR3 is TGTGCCAGCAGCGCAGGGACAGCCTCCTACAATGAGCAGTTCTTC.

This clone was recorded once. The gene calls are TRBV28 and TRBJ1-6, with a possible D match to TRBD1 (6 bases). Trimming took 3 bases from V and 13 from J, leaving 16 bases between them. CDR1 and CDR2 from the germline V gene are MDHEN and SYDVKM. There are 14 residues in the CDR3. This CDR3 reads CASSLVVDSRPLHF. The CDR3 DNA reads TGTGCCAGCAGTTTGGTGGTGGACAGTCGGCCCCTCCACTTT.

V usage is TRBV19 and J usage is TRBJ1-5, with TRBD1 matching over 10 bases. CDR3 length equals 17 residues. Germline-derived CDR1 and CDR2 are LNHDA and SQIVND (reference sequence). J was trimmed by 0 bases and V by 9 bases; bases with no gene match: 11. The CDR3 protein is CASGGQGLVYSNQPQHF. CDR3 coding DNA: TGTGCCAGCGGGGGACAGGGGCTTGTTTATAGCAATCAGCCCCAGCATTTT. Full variable domain (remainder filled in from reference TRBV19 and TRBJ1-5): DGGITQSPKYLFRKEGQNVTLSCEQNLNHDAMYWYRQDPGQGLRLIYYSQIVNDFQKGDIAEGYSVSREKKESFPLTVTSAQKNPTAFYLCASGGQGLVYSNQPQHFGDGTRLSIL.